This T cell receptor beta chain was obtained from a study of cytomegalovirus exposure and HLA in healthy donors. Study-wide points: CMV serostatus was the only immune exposure information that was available. Across donors, sequencing depth was assumed by presence/absence analyses to be roughly uniform. By a later analysis, the bulk of CMV-associated TCR beta chains appeared HLA-restricted. V- and J-gene trimming in TCR beta was tied to a missense DCLRE1C variant by an analysis performed later.

The germline CDR1 and CDR2 sequences are MNHNS and SASEGT. V dropped 4 bases and J dropped 1; count of bases not matched to a gene: 3. The CDR3 totals 15 residues. In regard to this clone: Its antigen is currently unknown.

The PCR employed 60 Vbeta primers together with 13 Jbeta primers. Only in-frame clones appear in the TCRdb table, and some are missing; sequencing was by immunoSEQ multiplex PCR. The data contain some 140,000 clones, 79% of them seen just once; the ten biggest clones take up roughly 8%. The receptor was isolated from a man aged 25 to 40 in good health and CMV-seropositive. The chain recombines TRBV6-1 with TRBJ1-1; 10 bases map to TRBD1. The sequencing sample was made of PBMCs. The CDR3 region is CASSGRTGGNTEAFF. The CDR3 DNA sequence: TGTGCCAGCAGTGGACGGACAGGGGGGAACACTGAAGCTTTCTTT.